This T cell receptor beta chain was sequenced for a study of blood T cells in healthy people across ages (dated by TCRdb to 2013 to 2016). Some background on the complete study: Template switching captured roughly one uniquely barcoded TCR beta cDNA molecule per two T cells in model experiments. The study measured age-related changes in TCR beta repertoire diversity using deep sequencing normalized with unique cDNA molecular identifiers. Four age groups were formed from the donors: young (average 16 years), middle-aged (approximately 39), aged (roughly 56) and long-lived (82). Donors of different ages were randomly distributed across sequencing lanes to avoid experimental bias. Two additional independent replicas of 1 million unique cDNA reads from the same blood draw were analyzed for two donors (one aged 18 to 30 and one aged 80 or older).

Library preparation employed 5' RACE. The sequencer was an Illumina HiSeq 2500. A second PCR of about 6 to 12 cycles was run with a J-beta primer mix and a sample-barcoded 5' primer. A unique molecular identifier was introduced onto each TCR beta cDNA molecule by a template-switch 5' adaptor carrying 12 random nucleotides. At least 2.5 million CDR3-containing paired-end reads were obtained from each sample. All of the RNA was converted into first-strand cDNA using the Mint cDNA synthesis kit, with a TRBC-specific oligonucleotide serving as the primer. After uracil-DNA glycosylase treatment, a first 18-cycle PCR used universal primers M1SS and BC2_uni_R on all cDNA. As for the authors' bioinformatics: For normalization, 1 million high-quality reads were randomly selected from each sample, with every read carrying a distinct molecular identifier. Instead of being binned into consensus sequences, reads that shared molecular identifiers were thrown out. MiTCR, with a Q25 quality threshold and the strictest error-elimination algorithm, was used for CDR3 identification, clonotype clustering and error correction. A nonparametric unseen species model with Euler transformation was used to estimate lower-bound total TCR beta diversity. TCRdb redid the processing of the public reads, applying fastp at Q25 and MiXCR, and retained in-frame beta chains. Each CDR3 protein appears once, grouped with its most common genes and DNA. The V and J calls and clone size come from TCRdb's table, not from the authors' own analysis. This sample holds 1.5 million to 2 million distinct CDR3 sequences; roughly 32% were observed only once. The ten largest clones add up to about 11% of the sample.

The germline V gene (reference sequence) yields MNHEY for CDR1 and SMNVEV for CDR2. V loses 3 bases of germline sequence and J loses 2 bases, and the interval between the two ends is 14 bases. From cysteine to phenylalanine, the CDR3 is 17 amino acids long. Of the read, only the CDR3 DNA is kept; its 51 bases are in frame from base 1. General study outcomes and caveats: Donor CMV infection status was unknown, potentially confounding age-related changes in expanded clonotypes. Because profiling used bulk unsorted PBMCs, naive and antigen-experienced compartments could not be compared conclusively. Total diversity estimates from one million sequenced T cells were considered lower bounds and underestimates. The long-lived group showed more naive CD4+ T cells, fewer expanded clones and increased TCR diversity than the aged group, suggesting age selection. As age increased, observed TCR beta diversity per million T cells dropped in a roughly linear way, and a significant reduction was already evident by age about 40. A strong correlation was found between observed TCR beta diversity and the percentage of naive T cells measured by flow cytometry.

The approximately 41 donors, aged about 6 to 95 years, were systemically healthy Caucasian individuals from Russia. About 10 milliliters of peripheral blood were collected from each donor into EDTA-treated Vacutainer tubes. Ficoll-Paque density-gradient centrifugation was used to isolate PBMCs, with at least 7 million obtained per sample. Total RNA was extracted from PBMCs with Trizol reagent, with at least 5.5 micrograms obtained per sample. Naive CD45RAhigh/CD27high T cell percentages were measured by flow cytometry on a PBMC aliquot from every donor. Concerning this clonotype itself: Its antigen is not yet known. No much larger clone is present one base from it, and per-base qualities are unavailable.

The receptor chain draws on TRBV27 and TRBJ2-6; no confident D gene assignment can be made. The specimen was blood. The TCR sequence derives from a woman aged 25 to 39 in good health. For the CDR3, the sequence is CASSFGVVTAGANVLTF. The DNA sequence is given as TGTGCCAGCAGTTTTGGGGTTGTGACCGCTGGGGCCAACGTCCTGACTTTC.